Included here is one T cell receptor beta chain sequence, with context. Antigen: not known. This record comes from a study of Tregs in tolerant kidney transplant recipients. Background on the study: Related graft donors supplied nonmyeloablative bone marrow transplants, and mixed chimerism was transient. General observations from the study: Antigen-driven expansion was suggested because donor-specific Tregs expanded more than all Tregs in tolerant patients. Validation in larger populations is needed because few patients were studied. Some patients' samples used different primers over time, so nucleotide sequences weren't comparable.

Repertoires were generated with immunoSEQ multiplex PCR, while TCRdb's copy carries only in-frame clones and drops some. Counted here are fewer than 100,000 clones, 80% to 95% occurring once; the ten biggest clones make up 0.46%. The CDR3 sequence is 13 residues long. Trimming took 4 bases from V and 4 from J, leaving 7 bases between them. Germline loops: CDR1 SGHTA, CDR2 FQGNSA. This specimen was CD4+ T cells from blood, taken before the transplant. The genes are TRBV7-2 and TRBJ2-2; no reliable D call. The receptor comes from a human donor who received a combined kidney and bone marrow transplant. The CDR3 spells CASSSSITGELFF. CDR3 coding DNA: TGTGCCAGCAGCTCTAGTATCACCGGGGAGCTGTTTTTT.